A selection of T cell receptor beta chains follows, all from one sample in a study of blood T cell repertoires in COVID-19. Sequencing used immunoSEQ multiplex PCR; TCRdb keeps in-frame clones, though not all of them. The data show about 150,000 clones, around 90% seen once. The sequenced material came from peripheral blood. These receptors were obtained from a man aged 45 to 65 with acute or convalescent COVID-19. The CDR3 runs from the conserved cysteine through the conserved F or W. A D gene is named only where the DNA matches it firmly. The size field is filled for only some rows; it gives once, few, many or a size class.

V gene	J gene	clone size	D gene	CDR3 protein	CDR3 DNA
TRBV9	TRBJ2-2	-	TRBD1	CASSATGQGNTGELFF	TGTGCCAGCAGCGCCACGGGACAGGGGAACACCGGGGAGCTGTTTTTT
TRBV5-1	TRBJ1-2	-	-	CATAAGDSEGYTF	TGCGCCACGGCGGCAGGGGATTCGGAAGGCTACACCTTC
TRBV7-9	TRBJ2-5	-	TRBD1	CASSQQGAEETQYF	TGTGCCAGCAGCCAACAGGGGGCGGAGGAGACCCAGTACTTC
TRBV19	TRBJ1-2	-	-	CASRTENYGYTF	TGTGCCAGCAGGACAGAAAACTATGGCTACACCTTC
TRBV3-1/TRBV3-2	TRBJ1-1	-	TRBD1	CASSFSGTGGPEAFF	TGTGCCAGCAGCTTCTCCGGGACAGGGGGCCCTGAAGCTTTCTTT
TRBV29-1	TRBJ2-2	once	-	CSVEGTASGELFF	TGCAGCGTTGAAGGGACAGCGAGCGGGGAGCTGTTTTTT
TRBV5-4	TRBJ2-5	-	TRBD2	CASSLDGTSGYGETQYF	TGTGCCAGCAGCTTGGACGGGACTAGCGGGTATGGGGAGACCCAGTACTTC
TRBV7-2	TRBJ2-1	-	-	CASSLLGLERNEQFF	TGTGCCAGCAGCTTATTAGGTCTAGAACGGAATGAGCAGTTCTTC
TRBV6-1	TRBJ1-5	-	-	CASSDTIYQPQHF	TGTGCCAGCAGTGACACTATTTATCAGCCCCAGCATTTT
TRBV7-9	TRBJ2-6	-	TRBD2	CASSEGLAGAGANVLTF	TGTGCCAGCAGCGAGGGACTAGCGGGAGCTGGGGCCAACGTCCTGACTTTC
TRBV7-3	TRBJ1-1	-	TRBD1	CASSLRGTGLNTEAFF	TGTGCCAGCAGCTTACGCGGGACAGGGTTGAACACTGAAGCTTTCTTT
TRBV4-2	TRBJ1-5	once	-	CASSQDRAGRPQHF	TGTGCCAGCAGCCAAGATCGGGCGGGCCGTCCCCAGCATTTT
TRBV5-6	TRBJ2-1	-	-	CASSLGEGVYNEQFF	TGTGCCAGCAGCTTGGGCGAGGGGGTATACAATGAGCAGTTCTTC
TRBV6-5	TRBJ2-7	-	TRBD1	CASSIDRDPYEQYF	TGTGCCAGCAGTATCGACAGGGACCCCTACGAGCAGTACTTC
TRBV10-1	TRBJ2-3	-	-	CASSLNRNTDTQYF	TGCGCCAGCAGTCTCAACAGGAACACAGATACGCAGTATTTT
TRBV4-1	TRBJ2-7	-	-	CASSQLTSERYEQYF	TGCGCCAGCAGCCAACTGACTAGTGAGCGATACGAGCAGTACTTC
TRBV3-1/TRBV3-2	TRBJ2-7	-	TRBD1	CASSLSGQGPLGQYF	TGTGCCAGCAGCCTGTCGGGACAGGGTCCGCTCGGGCAGTACTTC
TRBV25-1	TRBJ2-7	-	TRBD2	CASLSGTYEQYF	TGTGCCAGCCTCAGCGGGACCTACGAGCAGTACTTC